This TCR beta chain appears in the sequencing data of a study of blood T cell repertoires in COVID-19. The protocol was immunoSEQ multiplex PCR, while the TCRdb copy is restricted to in-frame clones and leaves out a portion. This table holds about 340,000 clones, around 86% found once. V lost 5 bases and J 2 bases, leaving 24 bases between the germline ends. CDR1 and CDR2 (germline): SEHNR, FQNEAQ (reference sequence). The CDR3 totals 18 residues. The sample was peripheral blood. The source is a woman in her forties or fifties with COVID-19, enrolled during active disease. The V call is TRBV7-9, the J call TRBJ2-5; tentatively, D is TRBD2 (6 bases). The CDR3: CASSSRDWNRHRQETQYF. CDR3 bases: TGTGCCAGCAGCAGCAGGGACTGGAACCGACACAGACAAGAGACCCAGTACTTC.